Included here is one T cell receptor beta chain sequence, with context. This CDR3 has 13 residues. From germline, CDR1 is SGHVS and CDR2 FQNEAQ. V was pared by 1 base and J by 6 bases, with 10 bases between. The data belong to a study of naive and memory T cell subsets. Both TRBC1 and TRBC2 were covered by a beta constant-region primer of two equimolar oligonucleotides. Ligated cDNA was amplified by four rounds of PCR with nested alpha and beta constant-region primers and SP2. TCRdb used MiXCR to reprocess the UMI-ligation and nested PCR reads, holding one entry per CDR3 protein. This sample has about 120,000 distinct CDR3 sequences, with 36% found just once.

The chain joins TRBV7-8 to TRBJ2-7; D is undetermined. The source is a human donor in good health. Sequencing was performed on central memory CD4+ T cells from blood. CDR3 in amino acids: CASSLVVQSEQYF. Written as DNA, the CDR3 is TGTGCCAGCAGCTTAGTAGTTCAGAGCGAGCAGTACTTC.